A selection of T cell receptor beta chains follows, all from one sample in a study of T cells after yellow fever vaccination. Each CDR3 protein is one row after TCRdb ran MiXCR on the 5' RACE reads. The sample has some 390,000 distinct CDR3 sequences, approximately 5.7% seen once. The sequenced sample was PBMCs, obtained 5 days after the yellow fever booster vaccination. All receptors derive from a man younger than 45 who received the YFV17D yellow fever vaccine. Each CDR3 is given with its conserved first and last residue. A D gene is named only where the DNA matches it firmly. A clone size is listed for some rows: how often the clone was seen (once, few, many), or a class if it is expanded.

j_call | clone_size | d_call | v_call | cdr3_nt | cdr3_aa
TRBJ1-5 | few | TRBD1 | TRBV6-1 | TGTGCCAGCAGACAGGGGGCCCGCAATCAGCCCCAGCATTTT | CASRQGARNQPQHF
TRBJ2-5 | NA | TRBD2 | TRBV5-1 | TGCGCCAGCAGCTTGACCCTAGCGGGACAAGAGACCCAGTACTTC | CASSLTLAGQETQYF
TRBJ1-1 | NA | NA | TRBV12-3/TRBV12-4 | TGTGCCAGCAGTGGGACGCTGGTTGACACTGAAGCTTTCTTT | CASSGTLVDTEAFF
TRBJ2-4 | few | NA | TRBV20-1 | TGCAGTGCCGGGACCTTTGCCAACATTCAGTACTTC | CSAGTFANIQYF
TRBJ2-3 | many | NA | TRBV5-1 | TGCGCCAGCAGCTTGGAATCGGGCTCAGATACGCAGTATTTT | CASSLESGSDTQYF
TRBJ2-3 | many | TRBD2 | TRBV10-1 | TGCGCCAGCAGTGAAACCACCCCGGGACTAGCGGGCACAGATACGCAGTATTTT | CASSETTPGLAGTDTQYF
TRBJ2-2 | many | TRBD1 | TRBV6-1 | TGTGCCACCTGGACAGGGAACACCGGGGAGCTGTTTTTT | CATWTGNTGELFF
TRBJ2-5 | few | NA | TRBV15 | TGTGCCACCAGCAGACAGAAAGAGACCCAGTACTTC | CATSRQKETQYF
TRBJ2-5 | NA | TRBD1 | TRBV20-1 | TGCAGTGCCAGCGACAGGGGGCGCGGGACCCAGTACTTC | CSASDRGRGTQYF
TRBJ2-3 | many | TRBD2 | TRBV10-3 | TGTGCCATCGGGTCTATGGCGGGAGAAGGGTGGACAGATACGCAGTATTTT | CAIGSMAGEGWTDTQYF
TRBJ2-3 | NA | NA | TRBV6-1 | TGTGCCAGCAGCCTCGAGGGGGGCCTCACTAGCACAGATACGCAGTATTTT | CASSLEGGLTSTDTQYF
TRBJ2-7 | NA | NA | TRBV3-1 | TGTGCCAGCAGCCCCTCGGGGGTTACCTACGAGCAGTACTTC | CASSPSGVTYEQYF
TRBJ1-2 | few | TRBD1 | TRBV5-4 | TGTGCCAGCAGCTTAGGACAGGGTGAATATGGCTACACCTTC | CASSLGQGEYGYTF
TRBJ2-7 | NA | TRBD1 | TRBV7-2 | TGTGCCAGCAGCCCGGTTTCAACGGGACAGGGCTACGAGCAGTACTTC | CASSPVSTGQGYEQYF
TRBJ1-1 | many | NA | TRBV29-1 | TGCAGCGTCTGGGTACGCATGAACACTGAAGCTTTCTTT | CSVWVRMNTEAFF
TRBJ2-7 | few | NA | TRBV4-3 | TGCGCCAGCAGCCAAGAGGGGCGGCACGTCTACGAGCAGTACTTC | CASSQEGRHVYEQYF
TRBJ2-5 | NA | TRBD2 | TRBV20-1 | TGCAGTGCTAGTCAACTCCCTAGCGGGAGGGCGAGGTGGCAAGAGACCCAGTACTTC | CSASQLPSGRARWQETQYF
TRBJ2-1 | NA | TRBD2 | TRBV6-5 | TGTGCCAGCAGTCTACACGTCACTAGCGGGAGGGTGAATGAGCAGTTCTTC | CASSLHVTSGRVNEQFF
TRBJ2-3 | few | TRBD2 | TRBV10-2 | TGCGCCAGCAGCTTGGGACTAGGGAGTAGCACAGATACGCAGTATTTT | CASSLGLGSSTDTQYF
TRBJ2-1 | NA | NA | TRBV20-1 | TGCAGTGCTAGGGGTACGGTGCTGGGCAGCTCCTACAATGAGCAGTTCTTC | CSARGTVLGSSYNEQFF
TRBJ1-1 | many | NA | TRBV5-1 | TGCGCCAGCAGCTGGGAGACAGAATGGAACACTGAAGCTTTCTTT | CASSWETEWNTEAFF
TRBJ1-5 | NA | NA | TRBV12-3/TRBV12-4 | TGTGCCAGCTTGGATAGCAATCAGCCCCAGCATTTT | CASLDSNQPQHF
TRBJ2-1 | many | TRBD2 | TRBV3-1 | TGTGCCAGCAGTCTTAGCGGGAGGGCCAGGAATGAGCAGTTCTTC | CASSLSGRARNEQFF
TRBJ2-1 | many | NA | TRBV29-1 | TGCAGCGTTGTGGATGTAGGCGATGAGCAGTTCTTC | CSVVDVGDEQFF
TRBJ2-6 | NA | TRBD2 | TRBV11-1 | TGTGCCAGCAGCTTAGCTAGCGGGAGGGCCTCTGGGGCCAACGTCCTGACTTTC | CASSLASGRASGANVLTF
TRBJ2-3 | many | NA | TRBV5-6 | TGTGCCAGCAGCTTGAATTATCGGAGTAGGAGGGCCACAGATACGCAGTATTTT | CASSLNYRSRRATDTQYF
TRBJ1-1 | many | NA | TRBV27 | TGTGCCAGCAGTGTACAGCCGGTGAACACTGAAGCTTTCTTT | CASSVQPVNTEAFF
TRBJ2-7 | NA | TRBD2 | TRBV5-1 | TGCGCCAGCAGCTTAGCACTAGCGGGAGACGAGCAGTACTTC | CASSLALAGDEQYF
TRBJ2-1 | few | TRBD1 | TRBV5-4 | TGTGCCAGCAGCCTGGACAGGGGTTGGAGAAATGAGCAGTTCTTC | CASSLDRGWRNEQFF
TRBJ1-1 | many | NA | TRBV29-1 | TGCAGCGCCTCGGAGAACACTGAAGCTTTCTTT | CSASENTEAFF
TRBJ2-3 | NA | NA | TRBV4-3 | TGCGCCAGCAGCCAAGATCACGCACTGGCGGTAGATACGCAGTATTTT | CASSQDHALAVDTQYF
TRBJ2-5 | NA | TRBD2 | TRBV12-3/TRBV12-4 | TGTGCCAGCAGTCCCCTAGGCCTAGCGGGAGGGCCAGGTTGGCAAGAGACCCAGTACTTC | CASSPLGLAGGPGWQETQYF
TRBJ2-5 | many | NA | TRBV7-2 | TGTGCCAGCAGCTTATTCGGAGTTCCCCAAGAGACCCAGTACTTC | CASSLFGVPQETQYF
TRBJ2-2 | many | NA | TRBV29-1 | TGCAGCGTTCCTGGGAGGTCGGGCACCGGGGAGCTGTTTTTT | CSVPGRSGTGELFF
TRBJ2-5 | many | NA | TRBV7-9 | TGTGCCAGCAGCTCAGTCCCAGATCGGCGAGAGACCCAGTACTTC | CASSSVPDRRETQYF
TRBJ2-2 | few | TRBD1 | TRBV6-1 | TGTGCCAGCAGTCGACAGGGGGTAGACCCCGGGGAGCTGTTTTTT | CASSRQGVDPGELFF
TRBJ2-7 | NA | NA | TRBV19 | TGTGCCAGCGCCCCCAACTCCTACGAGCAGTACTTC | CASAPNSYEQYF
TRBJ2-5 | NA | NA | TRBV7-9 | TGTGCCAGCAGCCCGGGGCTCCTAGGCTGGGAGACCCAGTACTTC | CASSPGLLGWETQYF
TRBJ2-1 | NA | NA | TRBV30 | TGTGCCTGGAGTTCGTCACAGCTTAGGGAGCAGTTCTTC | CAWSSSQLREQFF
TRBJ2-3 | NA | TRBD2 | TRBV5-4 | TGTGCCAGCAGCTCGGGACTACTCAAGCAGTATTTT | CASSSGLLKQYF